The subject of this entry is one T cell receptor (beta chain). The entry originates in a study of blood T cell repertoires in COVID-19. Study context: Sites across the United States, Italy and Spain contributed samples from acute and convalescent COVID-19. T cells, B-cell-depleted T cells, or PBMCs provided the cDNA or gDNA that served as material.

TCRdb's table, derived via immunoSEQ multiplex PCR, lists solely in-frame clones and lacks some. The sample has approximately 270,000 clones; approximately 85% are singletons. Seattle cases were enrolled at active infection and followed longitudinally. J gave up 3 bases and V 6 bases, and 7 bases lay outside the gene matches. The V gene's germline CDR1 is SGDLS and CDR2 YYNGEE. This CDR3 spans 15 amino acids. The chain joins TRBV9 to TRBJ2-1; 9 nucleotides line up with TRBD1. The sample consisted of peripheral blood. This sequence was found in a human donor with COVID-19, enrolled during active disease. The donor label of this sample is uncertain. The CDR3, as DNA: TGTGCCAGCACCCCTGGGACAGGGAACTACAATGAGCAGTTCTTC. Translated, it gives CASTPGTGNYNEQFF.